The rows below give T cell receptor beta chains drawn from one sample of a study of human T cells and chemical hapten exposure. TCRdb fed the RACE reads into MiXCR, producing one record per CDR3 protein. The sample records about 77,000 distinct CDR3 sequences, approximately 8.6% being singletons. The sample was whole blood. These receptor sequences come from a female donor in good health. Some clones in this sample may be carry-over from other donors' samples. Each CDR3 is given with its conserved first and last residue. A D gene is named only where the DNA matches it firmly. Clone size is shown for a subset of rows, as once, few, many or a class of expanded clone.

size: many
length: 13
V: TRBV6-2/TRBV6-3
D: -
J: TRBJ1-6
CDR3: CASSSPWNSPLHF
DNA: TGTGCCAGCAGTTCCCCGTGGAATTCACCCCTCCACTTT

size: -
length: 13
V: TRBV29-1
D: -
J: TRBJ1-1
CDR3: CSVSGLANTEAFF
DNA: TGCAGCGTTAGTGGCCTAGCGAACACTGAAGCTTTCTTT

size: few
length: 15
V: TRBV20-1
D: TRBD1
J: TRBJ2-3
CDR3: CSAQNRGGGSDTQYF
DNA: TGCAGTGCCCAAAACCGAGGGGGCGGATCAGATACGCAGTATTTT

size: many
length: 14
V: TRBV5-1
D: -
J: TRBJ2-7
CDR3: CASSFSQGSYEQYF
DNA: TGCGCCAGCAGCTTTAGCCAGGGATCCTACGAGCAGTACTTC

size: few
length: 15
V: TRBV11-2
D: -
J: TRBJ1-3
CDR3: CASSPDGRSGNTIYF
DNA: TGTGCCAGCAGCCCCGACGGCCGTTCTGGAAACACCATATATTTT

size: -
length: 15
V: TRBV28
D: TRBD1
J: TRBJ2-7
CDR3: CASSIWTGGSYEQYF
DNA: TGTGCCAGCAGTATCTGGACAGGGGGCTCCTACGAGCAGTACTTC

size: many
length: 14
V: TRBV5-1
D: -
J: TRBJ2-5
CDR3: CASSFPGRQETQYF
DNA: TGCGCCAGCAGCTTTCCGGGACGACAAGAGACCCAGTACTTC

size: -
length: 15
V: TRBV6-5
D: -
J: TRBJ1-1
CDR3: CASSSLPDSNTEAFF
DNA: TGTGCCAGCAGTTCCTTACCCGACAGCAACACTGAAGCTTTCTTT

size: few
length: 15
V: TRBV19
D: TRBD2
J: TRBJ2-2
CDR3: CASSTRTSPTGELFF
DNA: TGTGCCAGTAGTACTCGGACTAGCCCCACCGGGGAGCTGTTTTTT

size: many
length: 15
V: TRBV20-1
D: -
J: TRBJ2-3
CDR3: CSAREGTSLEDTQYF
DNA: TGCAGTGCTAGAGAAGGAACTAGCCTGGAAGATACGCAGTATTTT

size: -
length: 15
V: TRBV7-8
D: -
J: TRBJ1-6
CDR3: CASSFRGGSESPLHF
DNA: TGTGCCAGCAGCTTTAGGGGAGGTTCAGAATCACCCCTCCACTTT

size: many
length: 18
V: TRBV7-2
D: TRBD1
J: TRBJ1-5
CDR3: CASSWGIQGQPEGEPQHF
DNA: TGTGCCAGCAGCTGGGGAATCCAGGGACAGCCCGAGGGGGAGCCCCAGCATTTT

size: many
length: 15
V: TRBV7-2
D: TRBD2
J: TRBJ2-3
CDR3: CASSRSGVLTDTQYF
DNA: TGTGCCAGCAGCCGTAGCGGGGTGCTCACAGATACGCAGTATTTT

size: few
length: 13
V: TRBV21-1
D: -
J: TRBJ2-1
CDR3: CASSWTGRSEQFF
DNA: TGTGCCAGCAGCTGGACCGGGAGGAGTGAGCAGTTCTTC

size: few
length: 14
V: TRBV7-9
D: -
J: TRBJ2-1
CDR3: CASLRAEAYNEQFF
DNA: TGTGCCAGCCTCCGGGCGGAGGCCTACAATGAGCAGTTCTTC

size: few
length: 17
V: TRBV12-3/TRBV12-4
D: -
J: TRBJ1-2
CDR3: CASSLDPVRGRGYGYTF
DNA: TGTGCCAGCAGTTTAGATCCAGTTCGGGGCAGGGGCTATGGCTACACCTTC

size: many
length: 15
V: TRBV27
D: TRBD2
J: TRBJ2-3
CDR3: CASGLAGAFTDTQYF
DNA: TGTGCCAGCGGACTAGCGGGGGCCTTCACAGATACGCAGTATTTT

size: -
length: 14
V: TRBV5-6
D: TRBD2
J: TRBJ2-7
CDR3: CASSPGRGGYEQYF
DNA: TGTGCCAGCAGCCCCGGACGGGGGGGGTACGAGCAGTACTTC

size: -
length: 13
V: TRBV20-1
D: -
J: TRBJ2-7
CDR3: CSARDIPTGEQYF
DNA: TGCAGTGCTAGAGATATCCCAACGGGCGAGCAGTACTTC

size: many
length: 13
V: TRBV30
D: -
J: TRBJ2-1
CDR3: CAWASGFDNEQFF
DNA: TGTGCCTGGGCGAGCGGGTTCGACAATGAGCAGTTCTTC

size: few
length: 15
V: TRBV29-1
D: TRBD2
J: TRBJ2-1
CDR3: CSVHPGRGGPGEQFF
DNA: TGCAGCGTTCACCCAGGGCGGGGGGGCCCGGGTGAGCAGTTCTTC

size: few
length: 14
V: TRBV5-1
D: -
J: TRBJ2-3
CDR3: CASSFQNQLDTQYF
DNA: TGCGCCAGCAGCTTTCAGAACCAATTAGATACGCAGTATTTT

size: many
length: 13
V: TRBV7-9
D: -
J: TRBJ1-5
CDR3: CASSLLIRQPQHF
DNA: TGTGCCAGCAGCTTACTTATCCGTCAGCCCCAGCATTTT

size: many
length: 14
V: TRBV29-1
D: TRBD1
J: TRBJ1-5
CDR3: CSATGGQGNQPQHF
DNA: TGCAGCGCTACAGGGGGTCAGGGCAATCAGCCCCAGCATTTT

size: few
length: 17
V: TRBV7-8
D: -
J: TRBJ2-1
CDR3: CASSPGRSTTTYNEQFF
DNA: TGTGCCAGCAGCCCAGGACGGAGTACAACCACCTACAATGAGCAGTTCTTC

size: -
length: 14
V: TRBV28
D: -
J: TRBJ1-2
CDR3: CASLPGYWDYGYTF
DNA: TGTGCCAGCCTCCCAGGGTATTGGGACTATGGCTACACCTTC

size: few
length: 12
V: TRBV12-3/TRBV12-4
D: -
J: TRBJ2-3
CDR3: CASSPRPAAQYF
DNA: TGTGCCAGCAGCCCCCGACCGGCGGCGCAGTATTTT

size: many
length: 15
V: TRBV28
D: TRBD2
J: TRBJ2-2
CDR3: CASNSNGRGTGELFF
DNA: TGTGCCAGCAACAGCAATGGGCGGGGGACCGGGGAGCTGTTTTTT

size: many
length: 12
V: TRBV6-6
D: -
J: TRBJ1-5
CDR3: CASSPRGQPQHF
DNA: TGTGCCAGCAGCCCCCGGGGTCAGCCCCAGCATTTT

size: few
length: 15
V: TRBV10-3
D: -
J: TRBJ2-3
CDR3: CAISGGRQGTDTQYF
DNA: TGTGCCATCAGTGGGGGGAGGCAGGGCACAGATACGCAGTATTTT

size: -
length: 15
V: TRBV19
D: TRBD1
J: TRBJ1-2
CDR3: CASSALTGRGYGYTF
DNA: TGTGCCAGTAGTGCCCTGACAGGGCGCGGCTATGGCTACACCTTC

size: -
length: 15
V: TRBV7-9
D: -
J: TRBJ1-1
CDR3: CASGRVLGMNTEAFF
DNA: TGTGCCAGCGGCCGGGTCCTTGGCATGAACACTGAAGCTTTCTTT